This record covers a single TCR beta chain. This specimen comes from a study of blood T cell repertoires in COVID-19. Background on the study: COVID-19 samples collected from the United States, Italy and Spain covered acute and convalescent phases. T cells, B-cell-depleted T cells, or PBMCs provided the cDNA or gDNA that served as material.

V dropped 7 bases and J dropped 7; count of bases not matched to a gene: 10. Germline V gives CDR1 SQVTM, CDR2 ANQGSEA. The CDR3 spans 14 residues. Per the study methods: The assay estimated nucleated cells by amplifying reference gene primers. Assay used: immunoSEQ multiplex PCR; TCRdb lists only in-frame clones, some missing. V, J and clone size are taken as reported in that table, and D and trimming were inferred from the DNA itself. The data contain fewer than 200,000 clones, 76% of them singletons. This TCR was sampled from a woman in her forties or fifties with active or convalescent COVID-19. Sample: peripheral blood. The chain recombines TRBV29-1 with TRBJ1-4; 9 nucleotides align to TRBD1. This chain's CDR3 is CSARSDRGGEKLFF. DNA of the CDR3: TGCAGCGCCCGATCGGACAGGGGAGGTGAAAAACTGTTTTTT.